The 24 T cell receptor beta chains listed next were all sequenced from one sample in a study of Ad26.COV2.S vaccination and SARS-CoV-2 variants (dated by TCRdb to the early 2020s). The sample's treatment or condition, from its label and the paper: 15 to 20 received Ad26.COV2.S at low or high dose, single or two shots; 5 received placebo; per-sample allocation not given. For vaccine and placebo recipients, repertoires were sequenced using samples collected on day 63 after the first injection. Preparation of the library involved the immunoSEQ multiplex PCR assay. TCRdb obtained this table from immuneACCESS and retained in-frame rearrangements with V and J assigned. These tables miss some clones; where compared with another copy, unresolved V genes account for less than half of the shortfall, and the remainder is unexplained. The sample includes about 400,000 clones, with over 75% observed a single time. Clones ranked in the top ten supply 1.9% of the sample.

The sequenced sample was peripheral blood, obtained in a trial of Ad26.COV2.S vaccine versus placebo. The source of these receptors is a person between 18 and 65 years old who received the Ad26.COV2.S COVID-19 vaccine or a placebo.

The chain carries TRBV12-3 or TRBV12-4 and TRBJ1-2; D not resolved. This CDR3 has 13 amino acids. V gave up 0 bases and J gave up 7 bases, with 9 bases separating them. The DNA of the CDR3 is TGTGCCAGCAGTTTAGCGCGGGGAGGTGGCTACACCTTC. Translating gives CASSLARGGGYTF.

This clone was seen many times. The gene calls are TRBV6-2 or TRBV6-3 and TRBJ1-1, with D unclear. This CDR3 contains 14 residues. The germline V gene encodes CDR1 MNHEY and CDR2 SVGEGT. V lost 4 bases and J 0 bases, leaving 9 bases between the germline ends. In DNA, the CDR3 is TGTGCCAGCAGTTCGGCAGGACTGAACACTGAAGCTTTCTTT. This encodes CASSSAGLNTEAFF.

With regard to this clone: Other nucleotide sequences in the sample specify the same CDR3. The chain employs TRBV19 and TRBJ2-1, with D unresolved. V was cut by 3 bases and J by 4 bases, with 7 bases left in between. This CDR3 spans 13 amino acids. Germline loops: CDR1 LNHDA, CDR2 SQIVND (reference sequence). This CDR3 is CASSIGSYNEQFF. CDR3 bases: TGTGCCAGTAGTATCGGCAGTTACAATGAGCAGTTCTTC.

The chain joins TRBV2 to TRBJ2-7; TRBD1 matches at 7 bases. The length of the CDR3 is 15 residues. V gave up 7 bases and J gave up 0 bases; unmatched junction bases: 9. CDR1 is SNHLY, CDR2 FYNNEI, per germline. The CDR3 spells CASTADRVASYEQYF. CDR3 nucleotide sequence: TGTGCCAGCACCGCCGACAGGGTGGCCTCCTACGAGCAGTACTTC.

V usage is TRBV6-5 and J usage is TRBJ2-7; no reliable D call. CDR3 size: 12 residues. CDR1 and CDR2 from the germline V gene are MNHEY and SVGAGI. V gave up 6 bases and J gave up 7 bases, with 13 bases separating them. The CDR3 DNA reads TGTGCCAGCAGCCTGTTCCCTACGGAGCAGTACTTC. It codes for CASSLFPTEQYF.

The V gene is TRBV20-1, the J gene TRBJ2-1; maybe TRBD1 (5 bases). The V end was cut by 3 bases, the J end by 3 bases, with 9 bases between. Germline V lookup: CDR1 DFQATT, CDR2 SNEGSKA (reference sequence). CDR3 length equals 13 residues. DNA of the CDR3: TGCAGTGCTAGTCCCGACAGCTACAATGAGCAGTTCTTC. Translation gives CSASPDSYNEQFF.

This chain joins TRBV6-2 or TRBV6-3 and TRBJ2-1; the match to TRBD2 covers 7 bases. The CDR3 has 16 residues. The trim removed 2 bases at V and 4 bases at J, leaving 8 bases unmatched. Germline V CDR1 and CDR2: MNHEY, SVGEGT. DNA of the CDR3: TGTGCCAGCAGTTACGAGGCGGGAGAGATATACAATGAGCAGTTCTTC. Translated: CASSYEAGEIYNEQFF.

V gene TRBV5-1 combines with J gene TRBJ2-2; no clear D. Germline V CDR1 and CDR2: SGHRS, YFSETQ. This CDR3 region has 14 residues. Trimming took off 5 bases at V and 1 base at J, with 9 bases between the two ends. In DNA form, the CDR3 reads TGCGCCAGCAGTAAAACGATGAACACCGGGGAGCTGTTTTTT. Its translation: CASSKTMNTGELFF.

This clone was recorded only once. This chain connects TRBV10-3 to TRBJ2-1, with TRBD1 matching over 7 bases. Germline CDR1 and CDR2: ENHRY and SYGVKD. Unmatched junction bases numbered 6, after V lost 6 bases and J lost 4 bases. The CDR3 totals 14 residues. CDR3 nucleotides: TGTGCCATCAGCCCGGGACAGTCATACAATGAGCAGTTCTTC. Translated, it gives CAISPGQSYNEQFF.

The chain has TRBV5-1 and TRBJ1-1; D remains ambiguous. Germline CDR1 reads SGHRS; CDR2 reads YFSETQ. This CDR3 has 13 residues. With 4 bases removed from V and 1 base from J, the gap between germline ends came to 8 bases. The CDR3 loop reads CASSRTRNTEAFF. The CDR3, as DNA: TGCGCCAGCAGCCGCACAAGGAACACTGAAGCTTTCTTT.

The gene calls are TRBV7-8 and TRBJ1-3; D is possibly TRBD1 (5 bases). V lost 5 bases to trimming and J lost 0 bases, with 14 bases between them. From germline, CDR1 is SGHVS and CDR2 FQNEAQ. This CDR3 has 16 residues. Written as DNA, the CDR3 is TGTGCCAGCAGCCCATACCGGGACGGCTCTGGAAACACCATATATTTT. Protein sequence: CASSPYRDGSGNTIYF.

V usage is TRBV2 and J usage is TRBJ1-3; 7 nucleotides line up with TRBD1. Trimming cost V 7 bases and J 3 bases; bases outside gene matches: 9. Per the germline V gene, CDR1 is SNHLY and CDR2 is FYNNEI. This CDR3 contains 15 residues. CDR3 in amino acids: CASTSGTVFGNTIYF. CDR3 DNA: TGTGCCAGCACTTCCGGGACAGTATTTGGAAACACCATATATTTT.

The chain links TRBV27 to TRBJ2-7; 9 bases are a match to TRBD2. The CDR3 runs to 17 residues. Trimming at V came to 5 bases and at J to 3 bases, leaving 14 bases not matched to a gene. Germline V gene lookup returns CDR1 MNHEY and CDR2 SMNVEV (reference sequence). CDR3 sequence: CASSPPPLAGSNYEQYF. The CDR3 DNA reads TGTGCCAGCAGTCCCCCCCCTCTAGCGGGAAGTAACTACGAGCAGTACTTC.

The V gene is TRBV4-1, the J gene TRBJ2-5, with D tentatively TRBD1 or TRBD2 (5 bases each). This CDR3 is built from 15 residues. The V end lost 1 base, the J end lost 1 base, and 10 bases lay between the germline ends. CDR1 is MGHRA and CDR2 is YSYEKL in the germline V gene. The CDR3 DNA is TGCGCCAGCAGCCAAGGGGGGACCCCCCAAGAGACCCAGTACTTC. It codes for CASSQGGTPQETQYF.

The chain joins TRBV19 to TRBJ2-3; a weak D match, TRBD1 (5 bases). The CDR3 totals 14 residues. V gave up 6 bases and J gave up 1 base, with 11 bases separating them. Germline V gene lookup returns CDR1 LNHDA and CDR2 SQIVND (reference sequence). CDR3 amino acids: CASSPRVGTDTQYF. The CDR3 bases are TGTGCCAGTAGCCCCAGGGTCGGCACAGATACGCAGTATTTT.

V gene TRBV4-1 combines with J gene TRBJ2-1; D unclear. Trimming left V 0 bases short and J 3 bases short, with 12 bases between. The CDR3 extends over 16 amino acids. Germline CDR1 reads MGHRA; CDR2 reads YSYEKL. The CDR3 loop is CASSQEWRRGYNEQFF. The CDR3 DNA sequence: TGCGCCAGCAGCCAAGAATGGCGGAGAGGCTACAATGAGCAGTTCTTC.

The rearrangement links TRBV19 to TRBJ2-7, with 7 positions matching TRBD1. V shed 7 bases and J 0 bases; nucleotides not matched to a gene: 3. CDR1 is LNHDA and CDR2 is SQIVND in the germline V gene (reference sequence). The CDR3 runs to 13 residues. CDR3 nucleotides: TGTGCCAGTAAGAGGGACAGCTCCTACGAGCAGTACTTC. Translated, it gives CASKRDSSYEQYF. Based on the CDR3 plus reference TRBV19 and TRBJ2-7, the full variable domain is DGGITQSPKYLFRKEGQNVTLSCEQNLNHDAMYWYRQDPGQGLRLIYYSQIVNDFQKGDIAEGYSVSREKKESFPLTVTSAQKNPTAFYLCASKRDSSYEQYFGPGTRLTVT.

The chain recombines TRBV9 with TRBJ2-2; D is unresolved. The CDR3 runs to 15 residues. The germline V and J ends were trimmed by 3 bases and 8 bases, with 17 bases remaining between them. Germline V CDR1 and CDR2: SGDLS, YYNGEE. Here the CDR3 reads CASSEQSRVSGELFF. CDR3 nucleotide sequence: TGTGCCAGCAGCGAACAAAGTAGGGTCTCGGGGGAGCTGTTTTTT.

This chain connects TRBV7-7 to TRBJ2-1; 15 bases fit TRBD2. This CDR3 spans 16 amino acids. Germline assignment: CDR1 SSHAT and CDR2 FNYEAQ (reference sequence). The V and J ends lost 4 bases and 7 bases, in that order; junction bases with no gene match: 5. DNA for the CDR3: TGTGCCAGCAGCTCCGGACTAGCGGGAGGGCATAATGAGCAGTTCTTC. Translating gives CASSSGLAGGHNEQFF.

CDR3 nucleotides: TGTGCCAGCAGTTACCGGGGGGCAGATCAGCCCCAGCATTTT. This codes for CASSYRGADQPQHF. This chain uses TRBV6-6 with TRBJ1-5, with TRBD1 as a possible D gene (6 bases). CDR3 length: 14 amino acids. The V end lost 2 bases, the J end lost 5 bases, and 10 bases lay between the germline ends. CDR1 and CDR2 (germline): MNHNY, SVGAGI (reference sequence).

The chain couples TRBV21-1 to TRBJ1-5; the D call in the table, TRBD1, was not verified against the DNA. TRBV21-1 is an annotated pseudogene. The CDR3 totals 19 residues. The CDR3 loop reads CASSKEKGALGEGNQPQHF. CDR3 in DNA: TGTGCCAGCAGCAAAGAGAAGGGGGCGCTAGGTGAAGGCAATCAGCCCCAGCATTTT.

The V and J genes are TRBV11-3 and TRBJ2-7, with a possible D match to TRBD1 (5 bases). The V end was cut by 3 bases, the J end by 6 bases, with 9 bases between. This CDR3 spans 12 amino acids. Germline V gene lookup returns CDR1 SGHNT and CDR2 YENEEA. The CDR3 DNA reads as TGTGCCAGCAGCTTCTACCAGGGCGAGCAGTACTTC. It yields the protein CASSFYQGEQYF.

This clone was observed a few times. V usage is TRBV10-3 and J usage is TRBJ2-3; D remains ambiguous. The CDR3 totals 12 residues. The V end lost 8 bases, the J end lost 3 bases, and 9 bases lay between the germline ends. Germline-derived CDR1 and CDR2 are ENHRY and SYGVKD. CDR3 loop: CAIAPQTDTQYF. In nucleotides, the CDR3 is TGTGCCATCGCCCCCCAGACAGATACGCAGTATTTT.

The gene calls are TRBV2 and TRBJ1-6, with TRBD1 matching over 7 bases. This CDR3 comprises 15 residues. Losses at the gene ends were 6 bases for V and 5 bases for J; bases not matched to a gene: 7. Germline V gene lookup returns CDR1 SNHLY and CDR2 FYNNEI. CDR3 residues: CASRRDSPNNSPLHF. CDR3 DNA sequence: TGTGCCAGCAGGCGGGACAGCCCCAATAATTCACCCCTCCACTTT. Drawing the rest from reference TRBV2 and TRBJ1-6, the complete variable domain is EPEVTQTPSHQVTQMGQEVILRCVPISNHLYFYWYRQILGQKVEFLVSFYNNEISEKSEIFDDQFSVERPDGSNFTLKIRSTKLEDSAMYFCASRRDSPNNSPLHFGNGTRLTVT.